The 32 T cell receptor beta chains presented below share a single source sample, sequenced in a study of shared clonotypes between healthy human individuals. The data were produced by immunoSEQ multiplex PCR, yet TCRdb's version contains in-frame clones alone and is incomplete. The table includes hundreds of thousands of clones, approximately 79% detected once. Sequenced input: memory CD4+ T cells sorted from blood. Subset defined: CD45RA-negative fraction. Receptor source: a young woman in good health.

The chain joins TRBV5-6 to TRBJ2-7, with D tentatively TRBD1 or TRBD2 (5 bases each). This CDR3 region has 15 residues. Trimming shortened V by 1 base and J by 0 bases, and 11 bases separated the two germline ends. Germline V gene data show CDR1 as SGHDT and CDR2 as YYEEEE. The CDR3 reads CASSLRGHVSYEQYF. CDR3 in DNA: TGTGCCAGCAGCTTGCGGGGCCACGTCTCCTACGAGCAGTACTTC.

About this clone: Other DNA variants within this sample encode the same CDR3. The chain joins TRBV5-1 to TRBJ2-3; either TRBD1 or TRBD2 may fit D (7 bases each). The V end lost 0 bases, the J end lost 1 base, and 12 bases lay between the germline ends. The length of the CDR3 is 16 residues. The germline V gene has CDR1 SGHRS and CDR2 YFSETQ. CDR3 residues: CASSLAQGGGTDTQYF. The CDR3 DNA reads TGCGCCAGCAGCTTGGCGCAGGGGGGGGGCACAGATACGCAGTATTTT.

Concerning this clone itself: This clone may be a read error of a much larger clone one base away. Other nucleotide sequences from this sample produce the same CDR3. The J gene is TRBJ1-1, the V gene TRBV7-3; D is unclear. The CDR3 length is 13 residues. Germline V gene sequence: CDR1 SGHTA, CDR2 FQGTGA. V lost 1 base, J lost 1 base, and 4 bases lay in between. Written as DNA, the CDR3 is TGTGCCAGCAGCTTAAGTGGGAACACTGAAGCTTTCTTT. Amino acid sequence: CASSLSGNTEAFF.

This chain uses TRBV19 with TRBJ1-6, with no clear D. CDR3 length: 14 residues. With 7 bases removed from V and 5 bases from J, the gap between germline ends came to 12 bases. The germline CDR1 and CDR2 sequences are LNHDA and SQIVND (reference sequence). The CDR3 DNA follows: TGTGCCAGTACCCTCAAGTCTAATAATTCACCCCTCCACTTT. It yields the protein CASTLKSNNSPLHF.

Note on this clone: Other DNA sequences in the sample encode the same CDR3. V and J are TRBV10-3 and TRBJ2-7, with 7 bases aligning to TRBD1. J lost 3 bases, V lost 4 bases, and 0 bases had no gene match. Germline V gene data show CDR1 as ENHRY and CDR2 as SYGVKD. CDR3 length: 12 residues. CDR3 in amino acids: CAISAGGYEQYF. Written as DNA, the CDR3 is TGTGCCATCAGTGCAGGGGGCTACGAGCAGTACTTC.

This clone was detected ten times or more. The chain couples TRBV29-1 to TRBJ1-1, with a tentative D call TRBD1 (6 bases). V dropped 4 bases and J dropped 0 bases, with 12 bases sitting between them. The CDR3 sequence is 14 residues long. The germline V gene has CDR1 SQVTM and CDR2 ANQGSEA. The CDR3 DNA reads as TGCAGCGTTGGTCTGGGGGCCGTGAACACTGAAGCTTTCTTT. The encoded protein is CSVGLGAVNTEAFF.

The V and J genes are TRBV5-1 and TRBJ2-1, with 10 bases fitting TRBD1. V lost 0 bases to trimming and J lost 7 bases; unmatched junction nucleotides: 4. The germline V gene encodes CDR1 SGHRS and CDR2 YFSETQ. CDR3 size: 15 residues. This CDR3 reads CASSLDGTGVNEQFF. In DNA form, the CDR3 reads TGCGCCAGCAGCTTGGACGGGACAGGGGTAAATGAGCAGTTCTTC.

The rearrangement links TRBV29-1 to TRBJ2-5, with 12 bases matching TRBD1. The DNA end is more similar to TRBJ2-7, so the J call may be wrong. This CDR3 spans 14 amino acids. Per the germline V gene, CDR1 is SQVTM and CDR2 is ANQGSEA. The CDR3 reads CSVAGQGASYEQYF. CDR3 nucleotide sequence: TGCAGCGTTGCGGGACAGGGGGCGAGTTACGAGCAGTACTTC.

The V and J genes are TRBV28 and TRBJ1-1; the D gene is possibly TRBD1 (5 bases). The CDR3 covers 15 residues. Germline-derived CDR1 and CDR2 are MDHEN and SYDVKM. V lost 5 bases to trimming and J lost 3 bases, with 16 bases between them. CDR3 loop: CASSAPGGKDTEAFF. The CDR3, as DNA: TGTGCCAGCAGTGCCCCGGGGGGGAAGGACACTGAAGCTTTCTTT.

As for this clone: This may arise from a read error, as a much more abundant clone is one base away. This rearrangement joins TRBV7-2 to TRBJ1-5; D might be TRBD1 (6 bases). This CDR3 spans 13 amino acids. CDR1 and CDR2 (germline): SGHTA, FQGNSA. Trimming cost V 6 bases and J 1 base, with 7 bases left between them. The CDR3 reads CASRGGSNQPQHF. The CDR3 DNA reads TGTGCCAGCAGAGGGGGGAGCAATCAGCCCCAGCATTTT.

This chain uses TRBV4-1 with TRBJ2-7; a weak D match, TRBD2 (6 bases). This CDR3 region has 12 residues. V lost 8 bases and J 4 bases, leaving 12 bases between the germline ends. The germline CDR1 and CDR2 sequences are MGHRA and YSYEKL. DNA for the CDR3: TGCGCCAGCCGGGACTTTAATTACGAGCAGTACTTC. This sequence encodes CASRDFNYEQYF.

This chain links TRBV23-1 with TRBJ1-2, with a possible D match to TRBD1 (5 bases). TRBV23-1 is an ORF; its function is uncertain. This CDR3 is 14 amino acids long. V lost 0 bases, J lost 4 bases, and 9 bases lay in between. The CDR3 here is CASSQSGGTYGYTF. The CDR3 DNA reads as TGCGCCAGCAGTCAATCCGGAGGGACCTATGGCTACACCTTC.

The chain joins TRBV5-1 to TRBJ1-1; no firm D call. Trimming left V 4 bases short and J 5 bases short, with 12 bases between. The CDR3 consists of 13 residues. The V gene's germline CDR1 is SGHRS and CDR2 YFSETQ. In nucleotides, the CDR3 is TGCGCCAGCAGCCTCGGGGAATGGACTGAAGCTTTCTTT. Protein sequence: CASSLGEWTEAFF.

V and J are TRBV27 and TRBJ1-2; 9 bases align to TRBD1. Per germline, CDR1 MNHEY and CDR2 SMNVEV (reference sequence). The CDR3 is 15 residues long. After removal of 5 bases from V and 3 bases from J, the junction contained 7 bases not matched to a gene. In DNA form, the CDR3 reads TGTGCCAGCAGTAAACTGGACAGGGGAGACTATGGCTACACCTTC. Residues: CASSKLDRGDYGYTF.

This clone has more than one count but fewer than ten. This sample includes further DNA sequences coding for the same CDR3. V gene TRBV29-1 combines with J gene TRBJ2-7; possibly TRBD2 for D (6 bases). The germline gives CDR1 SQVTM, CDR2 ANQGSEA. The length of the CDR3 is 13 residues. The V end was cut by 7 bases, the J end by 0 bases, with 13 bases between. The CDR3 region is CSARLGGSYEQYF. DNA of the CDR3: TGCAGCGCAAGACTAGGAGGCTCCTACGAGCAGTACTTC.

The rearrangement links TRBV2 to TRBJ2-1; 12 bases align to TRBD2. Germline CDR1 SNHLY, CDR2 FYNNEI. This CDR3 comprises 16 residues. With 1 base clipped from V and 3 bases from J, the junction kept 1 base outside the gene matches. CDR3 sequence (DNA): TGTGCCAGCAGTGAAGGGACTAGCGGGGTCTACAATGAGCAGTTCTTC. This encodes CASSEGTSGVYNEQFF.

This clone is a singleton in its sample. The chain's CDR3 is CASSLRQGGEKLFF. The CDR3 coding sequence is TGCGCCAGCAGCTTGCGACAGGGTGGTGAAAAACTGTTTTTT. J is TRBJ1-4 and V is TRBV5-1; 7 nucleotides match TRBD1. The V and J ends lost 1 base and 7 bases, in that order; junction bases with no gene match: 4. The CDR3 runs to 14 residues. Germline CDR1 reads SGHRS; CDR2 reads YFSETQ.

Here the CDR3 reads CASRTGTGFGFNYGYTF. The DNA for the CDR3 is TGTGCCAGCAGGACCGGGACAGGGTTTGGGTTTAACTATGGCTACACCTTC. The chain carries TRBV28 and TRBJ1-2; 9 bases fit TRBD1. With V trimmed by 6 bases and J by 1 base, 12 bases remained unmatched. The CDR3 extends over 17 amino acids. CDR1 is MDHEN, CDR2 SYDVKM, per germline.

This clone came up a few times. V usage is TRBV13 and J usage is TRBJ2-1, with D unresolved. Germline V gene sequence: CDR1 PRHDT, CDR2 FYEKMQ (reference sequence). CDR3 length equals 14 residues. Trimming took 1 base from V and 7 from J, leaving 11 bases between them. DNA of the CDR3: TGTGCCAGCAGCTTAGAACGCCTAGATAATGAGCAGTTCTTC. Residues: CASSLERLDNEQFF.

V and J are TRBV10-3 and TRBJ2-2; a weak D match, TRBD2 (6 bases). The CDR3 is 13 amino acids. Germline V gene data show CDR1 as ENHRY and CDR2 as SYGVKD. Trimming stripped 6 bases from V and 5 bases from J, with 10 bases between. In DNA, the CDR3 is TGTGCCATCAGAGTGGCGGGAACCGGGGAGCTGTTTTTT. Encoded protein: CAIRVAGTGELFF.

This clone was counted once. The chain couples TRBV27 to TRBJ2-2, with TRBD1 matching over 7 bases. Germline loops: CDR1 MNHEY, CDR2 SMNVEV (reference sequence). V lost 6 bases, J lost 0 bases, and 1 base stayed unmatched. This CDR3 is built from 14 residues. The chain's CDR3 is CASRTGSNTGELFF. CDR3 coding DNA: TGTGCCAGCAGGACAGGGTCGAACACCGGGGAGCTGTTTTTT.

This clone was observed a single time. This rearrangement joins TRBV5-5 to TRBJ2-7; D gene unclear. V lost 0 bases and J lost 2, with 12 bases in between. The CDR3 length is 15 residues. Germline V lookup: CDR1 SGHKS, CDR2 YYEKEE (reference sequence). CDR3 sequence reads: CASSLAGPQAYEQYF. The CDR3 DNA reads TGTGCCAGCAGCTTGGCCGGGCCCCAAGCCTACGAGCAGTACTTC.

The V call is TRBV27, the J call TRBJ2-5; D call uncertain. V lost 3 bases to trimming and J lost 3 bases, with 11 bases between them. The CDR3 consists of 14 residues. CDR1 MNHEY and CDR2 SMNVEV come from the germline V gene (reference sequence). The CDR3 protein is CASSLKAYKETQYF. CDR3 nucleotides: TGTGCCAGCAGTTTGAAGGCCTATAAAGAGACCCAGTACTTC.

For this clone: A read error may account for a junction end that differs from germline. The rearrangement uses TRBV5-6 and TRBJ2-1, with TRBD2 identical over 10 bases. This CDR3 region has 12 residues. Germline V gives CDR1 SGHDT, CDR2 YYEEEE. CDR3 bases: TGTGCCAGCAGCTTGGGGCTAGCGGGAGCCGTCTTC. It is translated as CASSLGLAGAVF.

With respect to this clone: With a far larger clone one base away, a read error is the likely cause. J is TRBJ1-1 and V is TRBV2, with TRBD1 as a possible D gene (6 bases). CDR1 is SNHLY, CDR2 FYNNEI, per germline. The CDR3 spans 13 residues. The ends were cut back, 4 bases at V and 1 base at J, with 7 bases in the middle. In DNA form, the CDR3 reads TGTGCCAGCAGTGGCAGGGGGAACACTGAAGCTTTCTTT. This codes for CASSGRGNTEAFF.

The CDR3 is CASSEGQTNTEAFF. CDR3 bases: TGTGCCAGCAGCGAGGGACAGACTAACACTGAAGCTTTCTTT. The V and J genes are TRBV7-3 and TRBJ1-1; 7 bases are shared with TRBD1. Trimming at V came to 5 bases and at J to 2 bases, leaving 5 bases not matched to a gene. Germline values: CDR1 SGHTA, CDR2 FQGTGA. This CDR3 region has 14 residues.

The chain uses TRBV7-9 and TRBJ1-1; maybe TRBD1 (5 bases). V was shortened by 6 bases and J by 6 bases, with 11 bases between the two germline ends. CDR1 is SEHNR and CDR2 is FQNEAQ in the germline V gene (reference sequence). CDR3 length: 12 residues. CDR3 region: CASRLAGAEAFF. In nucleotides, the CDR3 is TGTGCCAGCAGACTAGCGGGGGCTGAAGCTTTCTTT.

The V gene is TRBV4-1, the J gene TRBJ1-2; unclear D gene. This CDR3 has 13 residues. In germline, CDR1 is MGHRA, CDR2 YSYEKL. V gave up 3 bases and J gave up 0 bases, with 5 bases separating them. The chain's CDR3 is CASSQGTNYGYTF. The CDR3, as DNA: TGCGCCAGCAGCCAGGGTACTAACTATGGCTACACCTTC.

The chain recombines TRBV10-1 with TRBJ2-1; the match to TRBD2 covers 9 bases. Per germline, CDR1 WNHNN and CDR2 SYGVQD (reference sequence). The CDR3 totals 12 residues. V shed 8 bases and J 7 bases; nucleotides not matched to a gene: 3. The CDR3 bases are TGCGCCAGCTCGCGGGAGGGTAATGAGCAGTTCTTC. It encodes CASSREGNEQFF.

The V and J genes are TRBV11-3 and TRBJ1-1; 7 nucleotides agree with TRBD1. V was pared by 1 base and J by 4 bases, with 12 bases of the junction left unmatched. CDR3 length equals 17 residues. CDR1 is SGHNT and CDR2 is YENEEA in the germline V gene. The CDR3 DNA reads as TGTGCCAGCAGCTTAGGGGACAGTCCGAGATGGGCCACTGAAGCTTTCTTT. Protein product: CASSLGDSPRWATEAFF.

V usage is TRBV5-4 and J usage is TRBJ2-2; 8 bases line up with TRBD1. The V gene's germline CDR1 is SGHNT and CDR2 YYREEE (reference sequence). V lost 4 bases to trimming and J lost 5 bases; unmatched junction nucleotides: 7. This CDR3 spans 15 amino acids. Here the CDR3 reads CASSADRGGTGELFF. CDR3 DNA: TGTGCCAGCAGCGCTGACAGGGGTGGGACCGGGGAGCTGTTTTTT.

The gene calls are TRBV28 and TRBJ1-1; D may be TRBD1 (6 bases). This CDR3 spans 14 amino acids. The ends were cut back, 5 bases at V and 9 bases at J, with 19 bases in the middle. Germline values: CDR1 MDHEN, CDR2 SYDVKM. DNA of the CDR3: TGTGCCAGCAGTCCACAAATCGTAGACAGGCAAGCTTTCTTT. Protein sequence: CASSPQIVDRQAFF. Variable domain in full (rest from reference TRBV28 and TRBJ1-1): DVKVTQSSRYLVKRTGEKVFLECVQDMDHENMFWYRQDPGLGLRLIYFSYDVKMKEKGDIPEGYSVSREKKERFSLILESASTNQTSMYLCASSPQIVDRQAFFGQGTRLTVV.